The table lists the clone carrying this T cell receptor beta chain with a few counts. Its antigen is not identified. The sample belongs to a study of spatial heterogeneity in lung cancer. Study-wide findings and caveats: In tumors, expanded intratumoral alpha and beta TCR counts tracked mutation counts.

Time point indicated: sample taken at primary tumor resection. The authors sequenced whole RNA from tumor, nontumor lung or frozen PBMC without sorting. TCRdb called the 5' RACE reads again in MiXCR, with one record for every CDR3 protein. The data show about 13,000 distinct CDR3 sequences, under 6% seen once. The CDR3 runs to 16 residues. The ends lost 6 bases at V and 4 bases at J; junction bases unmatched: 9. Per germline, CDR1 SGHAT and CDR2 FQNNGV. Specimen: lung tumor tissue, collected at surgery. The source is a male donor with early-stage non-small cell lung cancer. This chain connects TRBV11-2 to TRBJ2-6, with TRBD2 matching over 7 bases. In nucleotides, the CDR3 is TGTGCCAGCAGGCCTGGGCGGGAGACCGGGGCCAACGTCCTGACTTTC. This encodes CASRPGRETGANVLTF.